This T cell receptor (beta chain) was documented in a study of CD8 T cells in Susac syndrome. Broader study findings: The study recognized that the number of individuals in its TCR sequencing and HLA analysis was relatively small.

The CD8+ and CD4+ T cells were negatively isolated, with the TEMRA cells enriched by FACS. The CDR3 extends over 15 amino acids. Trimming left V 6 bases short and J 1 base short, with 10 bases between. Germline V gene lookup returns CDR1 MNHNS and CDR2 SASEGT. RNA in amounts of roughly 0.45 to 1 ug was reverse transcribed with random hexamers. Coverage of TCR beta CDR3 amplification by immunoSEQ multiplex PCR extended to 54 Vbeta and 13 Jbeta. TCRdb re-derived calls from the immunoSEQ multiplex PCR reads in MiXCR, one entry per CDR3 protein. Counted here are about 73,000 distinct CDR3 sequences, approximately 95% occurring once; the ten biggest clones make up under 0.5%. This clonotype showed up just once. Its antigen remains unknown.

Sequenced material: CD8+ T cells from PBMCs. This TCR came from a human donor with multiple sclerosis. The chain employs TRBV6-1 and TRBJ2-6; unclear D gene. This CDR3 reads CASSLRVSGANVLTF. DNA of the CDR3: TGTGCCAGCAGCCTTCGAGTATCTGGGGCCAACGTCCTGACTTTC.